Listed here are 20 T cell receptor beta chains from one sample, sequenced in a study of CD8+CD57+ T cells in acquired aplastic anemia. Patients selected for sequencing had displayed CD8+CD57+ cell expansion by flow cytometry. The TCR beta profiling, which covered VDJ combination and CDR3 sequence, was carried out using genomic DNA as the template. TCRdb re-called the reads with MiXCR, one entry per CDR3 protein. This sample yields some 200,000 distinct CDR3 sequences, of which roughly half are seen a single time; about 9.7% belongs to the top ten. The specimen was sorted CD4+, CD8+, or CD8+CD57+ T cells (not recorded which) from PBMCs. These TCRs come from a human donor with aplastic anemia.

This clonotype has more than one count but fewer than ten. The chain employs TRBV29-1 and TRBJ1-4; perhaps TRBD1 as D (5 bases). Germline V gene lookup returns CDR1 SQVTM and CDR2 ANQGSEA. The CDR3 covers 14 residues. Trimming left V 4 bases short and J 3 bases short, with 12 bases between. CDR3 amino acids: CSVAGGTPNEKLFF. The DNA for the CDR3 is TGCAGCGTTGCGGGGGGGACCCCTAATGAAAAACTGTTTTTT.

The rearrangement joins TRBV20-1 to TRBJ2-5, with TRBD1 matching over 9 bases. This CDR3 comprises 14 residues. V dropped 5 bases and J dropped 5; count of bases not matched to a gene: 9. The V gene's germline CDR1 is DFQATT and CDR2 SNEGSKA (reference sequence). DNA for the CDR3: TGCAGTGCTGGAGGGACAGGGTCGGTGGAGACCCAGTACTTC. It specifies CSAGGTGSVETQYF.

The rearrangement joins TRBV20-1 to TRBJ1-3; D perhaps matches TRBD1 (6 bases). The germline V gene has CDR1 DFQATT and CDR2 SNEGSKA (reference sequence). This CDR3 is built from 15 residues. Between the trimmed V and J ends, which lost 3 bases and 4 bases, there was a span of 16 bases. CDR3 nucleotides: TGCAGTGCTAGGCCTGCAGGGGAATCGGGAAACACCATATATTTT. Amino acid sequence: CSARPAGESGNTIYF.

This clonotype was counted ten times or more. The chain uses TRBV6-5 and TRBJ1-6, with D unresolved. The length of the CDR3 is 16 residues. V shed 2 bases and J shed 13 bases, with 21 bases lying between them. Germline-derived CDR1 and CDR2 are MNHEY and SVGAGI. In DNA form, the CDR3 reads TGTGCCAGCAGTTACCGACTCCGACAAGGCCCCTTCCCCCTCCACTTT. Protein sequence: CASSYRLRQGPFPLHF.

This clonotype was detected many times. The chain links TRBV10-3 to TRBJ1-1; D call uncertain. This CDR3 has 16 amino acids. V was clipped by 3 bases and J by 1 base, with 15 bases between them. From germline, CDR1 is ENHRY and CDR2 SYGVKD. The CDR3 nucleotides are TGTGCCATCAGTGATTTTGGCGGCTTAGGGAACACTGAAGCTTTCTTT. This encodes CAISDFGGLGNTEAFF.

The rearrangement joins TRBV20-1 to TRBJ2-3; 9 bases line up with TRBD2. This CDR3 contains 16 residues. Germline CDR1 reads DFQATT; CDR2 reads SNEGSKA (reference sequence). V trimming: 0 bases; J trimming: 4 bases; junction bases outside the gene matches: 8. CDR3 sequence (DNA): TGCAGTGCTAGAGATCACGCGGGGGGGCCGGCAGATACGCAGTATTTT. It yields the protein CSARDHAGGPADTQYF.

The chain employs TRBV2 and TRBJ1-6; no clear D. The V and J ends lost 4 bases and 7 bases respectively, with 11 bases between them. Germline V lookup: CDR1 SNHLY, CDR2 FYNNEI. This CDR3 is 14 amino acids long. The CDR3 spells CASSVGQDNSPLHF. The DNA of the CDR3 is TGTGCCAGCAGTGTTGGGCAGGACAATTCACCCCTCCACTTT.

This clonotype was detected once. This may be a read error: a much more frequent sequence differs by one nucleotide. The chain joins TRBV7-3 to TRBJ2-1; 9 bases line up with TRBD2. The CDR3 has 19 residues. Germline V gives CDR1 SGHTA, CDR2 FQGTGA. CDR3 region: CASSPSGLALKSSHNEQFF. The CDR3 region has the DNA TGTGCCAGCAGCCCCTCGGGACTAGCCTTAAAAAGCTCCCACAATGAGCAGTTCTTC.

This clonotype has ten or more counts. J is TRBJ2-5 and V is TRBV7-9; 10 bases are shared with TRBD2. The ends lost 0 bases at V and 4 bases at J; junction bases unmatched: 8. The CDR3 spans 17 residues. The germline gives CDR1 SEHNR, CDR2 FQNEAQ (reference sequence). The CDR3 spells CASSLAPSGRGRETQYF. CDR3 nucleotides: TGTGCCAGCAGCTTAGCACCTAGCGGGAGAGGCCGAGAGACCCAGTACTTC.

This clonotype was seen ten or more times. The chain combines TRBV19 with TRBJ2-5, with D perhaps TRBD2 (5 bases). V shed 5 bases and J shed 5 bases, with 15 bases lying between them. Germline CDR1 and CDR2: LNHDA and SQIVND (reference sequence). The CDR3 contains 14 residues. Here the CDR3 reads CASSVPGVSETQYF. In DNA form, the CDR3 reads TGTGCCAGTAGTGTTCCCGGGGTGTCGGAGACCCAGTACTTC.

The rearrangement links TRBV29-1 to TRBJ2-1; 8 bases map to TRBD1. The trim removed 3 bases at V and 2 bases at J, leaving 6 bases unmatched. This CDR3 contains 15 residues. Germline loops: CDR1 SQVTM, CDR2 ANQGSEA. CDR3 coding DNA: TGCAGCGTTGAGGGACAGGCTCGAGCCTACAATGAGCAGTTCTTC. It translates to CSVEGQARAYNEQFF.

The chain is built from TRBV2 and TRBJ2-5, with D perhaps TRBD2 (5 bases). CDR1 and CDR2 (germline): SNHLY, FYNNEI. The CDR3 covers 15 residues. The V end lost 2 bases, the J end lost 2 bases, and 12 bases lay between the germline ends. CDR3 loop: CASSELEGGQETQYF. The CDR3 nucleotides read TGTGCCAGCAGTGAACTAGAGGGTGGGCAAGAGACCCAGTACTTC.

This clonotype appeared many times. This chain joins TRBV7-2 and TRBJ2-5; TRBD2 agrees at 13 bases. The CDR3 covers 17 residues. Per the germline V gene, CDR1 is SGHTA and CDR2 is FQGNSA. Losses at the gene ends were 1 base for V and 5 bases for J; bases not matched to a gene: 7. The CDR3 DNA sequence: TGTGCCAGCAGCTTAGGACTAGCGGGAGGCCGGTTGGAGACCCAGTACTTC. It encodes CASSLGLAGGRLETQYF.

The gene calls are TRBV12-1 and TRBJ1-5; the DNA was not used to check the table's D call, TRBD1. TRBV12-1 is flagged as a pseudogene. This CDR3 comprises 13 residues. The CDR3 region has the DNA TGTGCCAGCAGCTTAGATACAGGGAAGCCCCAGCATTTT. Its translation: CASSLDTGKPQHF.

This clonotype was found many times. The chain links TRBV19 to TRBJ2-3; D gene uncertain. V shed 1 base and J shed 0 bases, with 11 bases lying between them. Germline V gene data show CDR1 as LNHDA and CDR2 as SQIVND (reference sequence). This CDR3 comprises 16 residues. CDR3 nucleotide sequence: TGTGCCAGTAGTATAGCCCCCACGATAAGCACAGATACGCAGTATTTT. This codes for CASSIAPTISTDTQYF.

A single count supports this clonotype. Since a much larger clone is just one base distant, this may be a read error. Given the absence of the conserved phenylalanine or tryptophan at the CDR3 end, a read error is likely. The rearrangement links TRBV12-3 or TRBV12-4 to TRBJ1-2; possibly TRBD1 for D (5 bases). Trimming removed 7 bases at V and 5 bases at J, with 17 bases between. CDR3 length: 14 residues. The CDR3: CASTPTSGGYGYTL. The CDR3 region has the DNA TGTGCCAGCACCCCGACCTCGGGGGGATATGGCTACACCCTC.

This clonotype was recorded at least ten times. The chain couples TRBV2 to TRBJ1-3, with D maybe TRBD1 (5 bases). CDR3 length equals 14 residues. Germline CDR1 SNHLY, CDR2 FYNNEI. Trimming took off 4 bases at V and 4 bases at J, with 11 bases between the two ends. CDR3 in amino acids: CASSGQLAGNTIYF. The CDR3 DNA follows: TGTGCCAGCAGTGGACAGCTCGCCGGAAACACCATATATTTT.

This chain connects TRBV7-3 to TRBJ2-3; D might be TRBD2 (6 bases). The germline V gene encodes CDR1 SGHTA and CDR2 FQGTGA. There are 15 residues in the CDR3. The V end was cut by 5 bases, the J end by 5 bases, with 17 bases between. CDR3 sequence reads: CASSLRGGAGDTQYF. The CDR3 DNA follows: TGTGCCAGCAGCCTACGGGGCGGGGCGGGAGATACGCAGTATTTT. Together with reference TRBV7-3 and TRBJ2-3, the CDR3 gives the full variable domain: GAGVSQTPSNKVTEKGKYVELRCDPISGHTALYWYRQSLGQGPEFLIYFQGTGAADDSGLPNDRFFAVRPEGSVSTLKIQRTERGDSAVYLCASSLRGGAGDTQYFGPGTRLTVL.

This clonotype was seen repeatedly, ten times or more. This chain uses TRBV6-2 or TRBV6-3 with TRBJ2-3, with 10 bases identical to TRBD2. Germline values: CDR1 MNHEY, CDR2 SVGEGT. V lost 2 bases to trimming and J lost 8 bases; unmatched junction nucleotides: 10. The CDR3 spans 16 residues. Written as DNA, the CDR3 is TGTGCCAGCAGTTACGGGCTAGCGGGAGTTTTGGGTACGCAGTATTTT. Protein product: CASSYGLAGVLGTQYF.

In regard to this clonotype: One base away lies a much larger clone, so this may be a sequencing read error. Written as DNA, the CDR3 is TGCGTCAGCAGCACGACAGGGGGCTCTCCCTACGAGCAGTACTTC. Protein: CVSSTTGGSPYEQYF. The J gene is TRBJ2-7, the V gene TRBV5-1; the match to TRBD1 covers 10 bases. Germline V lookup: CDR1 SGHRS, CDR2 YFSETQ. The CDR3 has 15 amino acids.